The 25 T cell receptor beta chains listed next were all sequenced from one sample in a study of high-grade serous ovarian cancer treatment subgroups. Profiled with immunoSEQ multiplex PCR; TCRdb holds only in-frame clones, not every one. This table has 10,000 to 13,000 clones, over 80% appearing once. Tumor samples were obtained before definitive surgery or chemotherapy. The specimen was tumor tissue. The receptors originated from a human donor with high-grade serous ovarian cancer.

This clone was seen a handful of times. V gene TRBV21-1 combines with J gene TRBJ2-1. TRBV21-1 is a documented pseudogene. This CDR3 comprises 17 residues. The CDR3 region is CASSKEREQGTYNEQFF. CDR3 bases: TGTGCCAGCAGCAAAGAGCGGGAACAGGGGACCTACAATGAGCAGTTCTTC.

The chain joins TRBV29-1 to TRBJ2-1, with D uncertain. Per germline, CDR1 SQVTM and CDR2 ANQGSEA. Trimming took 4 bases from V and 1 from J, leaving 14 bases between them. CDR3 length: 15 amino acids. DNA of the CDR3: TGCAGCGTTGCGGTGCCTAGTAAATCCTACAATGAGCAGTTCTTC. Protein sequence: CSVAVPSKSYNEQFF.

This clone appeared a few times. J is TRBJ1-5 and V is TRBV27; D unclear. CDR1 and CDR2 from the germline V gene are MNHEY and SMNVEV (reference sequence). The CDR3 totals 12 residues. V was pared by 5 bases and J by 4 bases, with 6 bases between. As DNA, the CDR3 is TGTGCCAGCAGTCCCCAGAATCAGCCCCAGCATTTT. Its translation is CASSPQNQPQHF.

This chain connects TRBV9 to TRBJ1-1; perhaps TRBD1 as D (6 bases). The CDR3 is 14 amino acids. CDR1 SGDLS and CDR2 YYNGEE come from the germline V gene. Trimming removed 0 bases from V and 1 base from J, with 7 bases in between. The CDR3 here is CASSVEQGNTEAFF. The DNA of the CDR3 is TGTGCCAGCAGCGTAGAACAGGGGAACACTGAAGCTTTCTTT.

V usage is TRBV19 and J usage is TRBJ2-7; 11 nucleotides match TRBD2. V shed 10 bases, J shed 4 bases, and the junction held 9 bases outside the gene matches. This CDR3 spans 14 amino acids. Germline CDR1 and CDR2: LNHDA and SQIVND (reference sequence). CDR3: CATRPGLAVYEQYF. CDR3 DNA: TGTGCCACGAGACCGGGACTAGCGGTTTACGAGCAGTACTTC.

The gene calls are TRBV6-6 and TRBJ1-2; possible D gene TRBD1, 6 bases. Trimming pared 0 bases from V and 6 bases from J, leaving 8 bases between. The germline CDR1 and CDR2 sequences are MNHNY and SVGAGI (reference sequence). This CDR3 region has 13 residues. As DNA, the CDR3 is TGTGCCAGCAGTTACTCTAACAGGGATGGCTACACCTTC. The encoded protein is CASSYSNRDGYTF.

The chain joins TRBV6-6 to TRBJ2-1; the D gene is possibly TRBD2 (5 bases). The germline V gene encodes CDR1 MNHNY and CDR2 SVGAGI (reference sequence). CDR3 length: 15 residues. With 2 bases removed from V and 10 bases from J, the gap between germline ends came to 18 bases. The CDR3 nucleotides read TGTGCCAGCAGTTACGGAGGCGGAACGGGCGAGGAGCAGTTCTTC. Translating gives CASSYGGGTGEEQFF.

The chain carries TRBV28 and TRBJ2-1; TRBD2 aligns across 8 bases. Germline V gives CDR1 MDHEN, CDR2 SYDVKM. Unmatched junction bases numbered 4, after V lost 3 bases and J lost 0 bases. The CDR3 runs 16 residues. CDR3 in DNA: TGTGCCAGCAGTTTGATAGCGGGACGCTCCTACAATGAGCAGTTCTTC. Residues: CASSLIAGRSYNEQFF.

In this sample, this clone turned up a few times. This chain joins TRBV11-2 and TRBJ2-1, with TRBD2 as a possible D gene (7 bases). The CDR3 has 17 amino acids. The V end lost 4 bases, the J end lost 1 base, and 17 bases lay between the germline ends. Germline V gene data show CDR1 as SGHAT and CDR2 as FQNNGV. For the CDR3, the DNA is TGTGCCAGCAGCTCCGGGGAGGGGGTTAAATCCTACAATGAGCAGTTCTTC. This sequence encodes CASSSGEGVKSYNEQFF.

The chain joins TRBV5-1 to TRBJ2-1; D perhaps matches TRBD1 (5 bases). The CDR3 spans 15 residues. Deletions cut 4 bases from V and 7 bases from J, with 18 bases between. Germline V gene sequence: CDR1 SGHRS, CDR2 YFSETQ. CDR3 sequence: CASSPWGGTENEQFF. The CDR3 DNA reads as TGCGCCAGCAGCCCATGGGGCGGCACGGAGAATGAGCAGTTCTTC. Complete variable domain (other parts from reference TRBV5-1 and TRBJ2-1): KAGVTQTPRYLIKTRGQQVTLSCSPISGHRSVSWYQQTPGQGLQFLFEYFSETQRNKGNFPGRFSGRQFSNSRSEMNVSTLELGDSALYLCASSPWGGTENEQFFGPGTRLTVL.

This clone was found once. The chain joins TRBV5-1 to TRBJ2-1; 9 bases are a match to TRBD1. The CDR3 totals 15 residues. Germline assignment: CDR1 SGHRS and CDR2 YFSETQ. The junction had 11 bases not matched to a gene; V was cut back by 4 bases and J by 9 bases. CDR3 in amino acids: CASSHGTGRIGEQFF. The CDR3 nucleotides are TGCGCCAGCAGCCATGGGACAGGGAGAATCGGTGAGCAGTTCTTC.

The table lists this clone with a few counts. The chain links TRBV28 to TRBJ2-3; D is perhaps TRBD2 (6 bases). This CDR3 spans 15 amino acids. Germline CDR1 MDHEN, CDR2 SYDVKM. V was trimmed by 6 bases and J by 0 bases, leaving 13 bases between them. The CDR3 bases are TGTGCCAGCAGGGCGGGATTTCCTAGCACAGATACGCAGTATTTT. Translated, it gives CASRAGFPSTDTQYF.

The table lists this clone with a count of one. The DNA for the CDR3 is TGTGCCAGCAGCCAAGTCCGGTCTGCGGGAGGGAATGAGCAGTTCTTC. Its translation: CASSQVRSAGGNEQFF. V is TRBV4-2 and J is TRBJ2-1; 9 nucleotides align to TRBD2. From germline, CDR1 is LGHNA and CDR2 YNFKEQ. The length of the CDR3 is 16 residues. J lost 7 bases, V lost 1 base, and 8 bases had no gene match.

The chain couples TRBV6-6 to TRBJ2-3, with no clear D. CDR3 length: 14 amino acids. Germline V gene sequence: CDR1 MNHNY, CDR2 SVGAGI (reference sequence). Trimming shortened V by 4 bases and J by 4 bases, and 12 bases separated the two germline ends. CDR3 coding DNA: TGTGCCAGCAGTTTTTATGCAGGTTCAGATACGCAGTATTTT. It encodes CASSFYAGSDTQYF.

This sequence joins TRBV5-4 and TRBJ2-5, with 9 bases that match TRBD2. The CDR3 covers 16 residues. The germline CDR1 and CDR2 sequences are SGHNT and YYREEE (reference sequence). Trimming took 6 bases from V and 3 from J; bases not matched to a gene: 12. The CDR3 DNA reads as TGTGCCAGCACCCAGGGTAGCGGGAGTTGGAAAGAGACCCAGTACTTC. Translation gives CASTQGSGSWKETQYF.

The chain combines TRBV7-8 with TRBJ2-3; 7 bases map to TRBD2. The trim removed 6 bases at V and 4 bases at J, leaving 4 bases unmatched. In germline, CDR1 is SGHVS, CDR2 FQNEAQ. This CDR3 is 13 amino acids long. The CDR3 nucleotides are TGTGCCAGCAGGTGGGGGGGAGCAGATACGCAGTATTTT. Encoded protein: CASRWGGADTQYF.

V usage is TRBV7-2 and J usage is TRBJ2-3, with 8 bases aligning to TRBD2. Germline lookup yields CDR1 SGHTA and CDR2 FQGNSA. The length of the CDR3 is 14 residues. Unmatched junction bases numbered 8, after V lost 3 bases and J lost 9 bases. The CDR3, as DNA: TGTGCCAGCAGCTTCGCACTAGCGGTAGACACGCAGTATTTT. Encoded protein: CASSFALAVDTQYF.

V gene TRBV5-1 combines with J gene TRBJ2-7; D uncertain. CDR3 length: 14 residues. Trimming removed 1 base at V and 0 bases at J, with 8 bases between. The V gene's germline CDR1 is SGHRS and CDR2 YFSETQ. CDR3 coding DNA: TGCGCCAGCAGCTTGTCAGCAGGCTCCTACGAGCAGTACTTC. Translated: CASSLSAGSYEQYF.

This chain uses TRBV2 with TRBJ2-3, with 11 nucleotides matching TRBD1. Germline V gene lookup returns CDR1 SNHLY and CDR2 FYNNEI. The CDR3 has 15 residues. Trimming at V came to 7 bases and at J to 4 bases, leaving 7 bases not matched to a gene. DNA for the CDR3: TGTGCCAGCAAGCTCCGGACAGGGGGCGCAGATACGCAGTATTTT. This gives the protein CASKLRTGGADTQYF.

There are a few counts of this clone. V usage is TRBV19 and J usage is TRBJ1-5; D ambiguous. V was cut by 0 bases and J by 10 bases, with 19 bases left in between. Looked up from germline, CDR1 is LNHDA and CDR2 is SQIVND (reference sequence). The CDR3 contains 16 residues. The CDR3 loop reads CASSIELTLSVSPQHF. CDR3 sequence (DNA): TGTGCCAGTAGTATAGAGCTGACCCTTTCCGTCAGCCCCCAGCATTTT.

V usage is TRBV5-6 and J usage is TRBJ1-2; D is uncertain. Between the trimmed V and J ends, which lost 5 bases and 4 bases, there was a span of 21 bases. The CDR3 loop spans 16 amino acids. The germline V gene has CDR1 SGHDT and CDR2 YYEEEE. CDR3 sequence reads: CASSRSSRQDFYGYTF. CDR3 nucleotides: TGTGCCAGCAGTAGGAGCTCCCGCCAGGACTTCTATGGCTACACCTTC. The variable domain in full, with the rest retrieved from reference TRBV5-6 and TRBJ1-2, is DAGVTQSPTHLIKTRGQQVTLRCSPKSGHDTVSWYQQALGQGPQFIFQYYEEEERQRGNFPDRFSGHQFPNYSSELNVNALLLGDSALYLCASSRSSRQDFYGYTFGSGTRLTVV.

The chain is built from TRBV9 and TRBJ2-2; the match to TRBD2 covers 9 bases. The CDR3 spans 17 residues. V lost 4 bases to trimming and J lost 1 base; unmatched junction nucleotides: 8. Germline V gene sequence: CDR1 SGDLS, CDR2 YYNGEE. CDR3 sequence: CASSSPILAGNTGELFF. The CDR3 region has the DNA TGTGCCAGCAGCTCCCCTATACTAGCGGGGAACACCGGGGAGCTGTTTTTT. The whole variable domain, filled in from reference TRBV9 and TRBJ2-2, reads DSGVTQTPKHLITATGQRVTLRCSPRSGDLSVYWYQQSLDQGLQFLIQYYNGEERAKGNILERFSAQQFPDLHSELNLSSLELGDSALYFCASSSPILAGNTGELFFGEGSRLTVL.

The CDR3 region is CASSVADNYGYTF. The CDR3 nucleotides are TGTGCCAGCAGTGTAGCGGATAACTATGGCTACACCTTC. V and J are TRBV6-1 and TRBJ1-2, with unresolved D. Per the germline V gene, CDR1 is MNHNS and CDR2 is SASEGT. V lost 4 bases and J 1 base, leaving 7 bases between the germline ends. The CDR3 spans 13 residues.

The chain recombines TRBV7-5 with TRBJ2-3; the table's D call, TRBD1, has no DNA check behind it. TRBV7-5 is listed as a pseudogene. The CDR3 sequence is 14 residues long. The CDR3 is CAGDRASGTDTQYF. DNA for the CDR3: TGTGCCGGGGACAGGGCCAGCGGCACAGATACGCAGTATTTT.

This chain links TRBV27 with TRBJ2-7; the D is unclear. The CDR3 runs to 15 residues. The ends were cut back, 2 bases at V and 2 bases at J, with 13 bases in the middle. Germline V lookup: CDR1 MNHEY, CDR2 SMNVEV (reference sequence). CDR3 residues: CASSLALSGPYEQYF. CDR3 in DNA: TGTGCCAGCAGTTTAGCACTTTCTGGACCCTACGAGCAGTACTTC.